This T cell receptor beta chain appears in the sequencing data of a study of blood T cell repertoires in COVID-19. Overall study context: Sites in the United States, Italy and Spain provided acute and convalescent COVID-19 samples. Sources were T cells, B-cell-depleted T cells, or PBMCs; the material itself was cDNA or gDNA.

In the original workflow: By means of reference gene primer amplification, nucleated cell counts were estimated. Only in-frame clones appear in the TCRdb table, and some are missing; sequencing was by immunoSEQ multiplex PCR. V and J calls and clone size are given by that table; D and trimming were obtained from the DNA. The sample shows over 25,000 clones, over 75% of them seen only once. CDR3 length equals 13 residues. Germline CDR1 SEHNR, CDR2 FQNEAQ (reference sequence). V was trimmed by 3 bases and J by 9 bases, leaving 9 bases between them. The chain combines TRBV7-9 with TRBJ1-6; D not certain. Sequenced input: peripheral blood. This receptor was obtained from a man between 65 and 85 years old with active COVID-19. The CDR3 region has the DNA TGTGCCAGCAGCTTGGGAGGAATTTCACCCCTCCACTTT. Amino acid sequence: CASSLGGISPLHF. Combining the CDR3 with reference TRBV7-9 and TRBJ1-6 gives the whole variable domain DTGVSQNPRHKITKRGQNVTFRCDPISEHNRLYWYRQTLGQGPEFLTYFQNEAQLEKSRLLSDRFSAERPKGSFSTLEIQRTEQGDSAMYLCASSLGGISPLHFGNGTRLTVT.